Described below is a single TCR beta chain sequence and its context. CDR3 length equals 15 residues. V was pared by 3 bases and J by 4 bases, with 9 bases of the junction left unmatched. CDR1 is LNHDA, CDR2 SQIVND, per germline (reference sequence). Original analysis: Estimation of nucleated cell counts relied on the amplification of reference gene primers. Generated by immunoSEQ multiplex PCR, the TCRdb table keeps only in-frame clones and is missing some. V and J calls and clone size are copied from that table; D and trimming were computed from the DNA. The sample holds 230,000 or so clones, about 87% seen once. Those enrolled, adults aged roughly 18 to 100 years, came from 25 or so US areas. Recovery meant two consecutive negative NP/OP PCR tests, professional clearance, or resolved symptoms. These data come from a study of blood T cell repertoires in COVID-19. The wider study: PBMCs, B-cell-depleted T cells, or T cells provided the cDNA or gDNA that made up the material.

The chain employs TRBV19 and TRBJ2-7; TRBD2 aligns across 7 bases. This clonotype was sampled from a woman in her twenties or thirties who had recovered from COVID-19. The sample consisted of PBMCs or T cells enriched from blood (not recorded which). The CDR3 DNA reads TGTGCCAGTAGTATCGCCCCGGGGGGAGGGTACGAGCAGTACTTC. It is translated as CASSIAPGGGYEQYF.